These 4 T cell receptor beta chains share one sample of origin, sequenced in a study of glioma-infiltrating T cells after dendritic cell vaccination (dated by TCRdb to about 2016). Library prep was done by the immunoSEQ multiplex PCR assay. In TCRdb, the immuneACCESS table is reduced to in-frame sequences with V and J assigned. These tables do not hold every clone; where another copy was compared, an unresolved V gene accounts for under half, and the others remain unexplained. In all, the sample holds 90,000 to 95,000 clones, and approximately 78% of those were seen once. Jointly, the top ten make up approximately 2% of the sample. This specimen's time point label, interpreted: after dendritic cell vaccination, including at tumor progression/relapse. This sample comprised blood, obtained after dendritic cell vaccination. These receptors all come from a human donor with glioblastoma.

The chain couples TRBV5-1 to TRBJ2-5; D is ambiguous. This CDR3 is built from 13 residues. V gave up 5 bases and J gave up 1 base, with 9 bases separating them. The germline V gene has CDR1 SGHRS and CDR2 YFSETQ. CDR3 in amino acids: CASSPGPQETQYF. CDR3 sequence (DNA): TGCGCCAGCAGTCCTGGGCCCCAAGAGACCCAGTACTTC. Drawing the rest from reference TRBV5-1 and TRBJ2-5, the complete variable domain is KAGVTQTPRYLIKTRGQQVTLSCSPISGHRSVSWYQQTPGQGLQFLFEYFSETQRNKGNFPGRFSGRQFSNSRSEMNVSTLELGDSALYLCASSPGPQETQYFGPGTRLLVL.

V and J are TRBV18 and TRBJ2-1, with TRBD2 matching over 7 bases. Unmatched junction bases numbered 3, after V lost 0 bases and J lost 4 bases. The CDR3 length is 15 residues. Germline V gives CDR1 KGHSH, CDR2 LQKENI. The CDR3 DNA follows: TGTGCCAGCTCACCACCTAGCGGGTTGTACAATGAGCAGTTCTTC. Amino acids: CASSPPSGLYNEQFF. Variable domain in full (rest from reference TRBV18 and TRBJ2-1): NAGVMQNPRHLVRRRGQEARLRCSPMKGHSHVYWYRQLPEEGLKFMVYLQKENIIDESGMPKERFSAEFPKEGPSILRIQQVVRGDSAAYFCASSPPSGLYNEQFFGPGTRLTVL.

CDR3: CASIFWTGLTDTQYF. The DNA of the CDR3 is TGTGCCAGCATTTTCTGGACAGGGCTCACAGATACGCAGTATTTT. The chain has TRBV7-9 and TRBJ2-3; 8 nucleotides line up with TRBD1. Looked up from germline, CDR1 is SEHNR and CDR2 is FQNEAQ (reference sequence). There are 15 residues in the CDR3. The V segment lost 7 bases and the J segment 2 bases; nucleotides outside the gene matches: 8.

This chain uses TRBV5-4 with TRBJ2-3; D is undetermined. The CDR3 sequence is 13 residues long. Germline V gene lookup returns CDR1 SGHNT and CDR2 YYREEE (reference sequence). V was pared by 4 bases and J by 0 bases, with 6 bases between. Here the CDR3 reads CASSPSSTDTQYF. In DNA, the CDR3 is TGTGCCAGCAGCCCCTCGAGCACAGATACGCAGTATTTT.